This TCR beta chain comes out of a study of blood T cell repertoires in COVID-19. Study-wide background: Sample material is recorded as cDNA or gDNA derived from T cells, B-cell-depleted T cells, or PBMCs.

The CDR3 is made up of 15 amino acids. CDR1 and CDR2 from the germline V gene are SGHTA and FQGNSA. V lost 2 bases to trimming and J lost 3 bases; unmatched junction nucleotides: 6. The table came from immunoSEQ multiplex PCR; TCRdb's copy has only in-frame clones and leaves some out. Of 200,000 to 300,000 clones in the sample, around 80% were seen once. The origin of this receptor is a man between 60 and 75 years old with acute or convalescent COVID-19. The rearrangement uses TRBV7-2 and TRBJ1-2, with 7 bases that match TRBD1. Sequenced sample: peripheral blood. The CDR3 spells CASSLSSGQYYGYTF. CDR3 bases: TGTGCCAGCAGCTTAAGCTCGGGACAGTACTATGGCTACACCTTC. Based on the CDR3 plus reference TRBV7-2 and TRBJ1-2, the full variable domain is GAGVSQSPSNKVTEKGKDVELRCDPISGHTALYWYRQSLGQGLEFLIYFQGNSAPDKSGLPSDRFSAERTGGSVSTLTIQRTQQEDSAVYLCASSLSSGQYYGYTFGSGTRLTVV.